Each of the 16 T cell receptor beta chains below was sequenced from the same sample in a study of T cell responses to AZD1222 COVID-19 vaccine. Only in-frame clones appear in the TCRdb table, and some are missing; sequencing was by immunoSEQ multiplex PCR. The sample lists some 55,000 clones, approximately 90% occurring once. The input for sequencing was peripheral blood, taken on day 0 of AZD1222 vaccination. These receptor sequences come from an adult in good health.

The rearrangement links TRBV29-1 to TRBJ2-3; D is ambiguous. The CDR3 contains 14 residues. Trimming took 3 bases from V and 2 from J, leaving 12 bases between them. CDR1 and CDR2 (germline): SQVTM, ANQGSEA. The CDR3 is CSVDLLDPTDTQYF. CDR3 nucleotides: TGCAGCGTTGATTTATTAGACCCCACAGATACGCAGTATTTT.

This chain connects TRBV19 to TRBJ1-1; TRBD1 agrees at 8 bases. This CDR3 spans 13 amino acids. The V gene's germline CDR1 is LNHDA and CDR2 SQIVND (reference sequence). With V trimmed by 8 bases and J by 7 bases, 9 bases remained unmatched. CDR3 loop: CASRATGESEAFF. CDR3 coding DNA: TGTGCCAGTCGAGCGACAGGGGAAAGTGAAGCTTTCTTT.

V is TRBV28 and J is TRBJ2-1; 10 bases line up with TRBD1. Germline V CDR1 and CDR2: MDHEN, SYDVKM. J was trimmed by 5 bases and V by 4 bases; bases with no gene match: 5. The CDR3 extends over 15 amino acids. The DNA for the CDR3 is TGTGCCAGCAGTTCCCCGGGACAGGGGAACAATGAGCAGTTCTTC. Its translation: CASSSPGQGNNEQFF. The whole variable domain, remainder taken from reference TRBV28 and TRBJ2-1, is DVKVTQSSRYLVKRTGEKVFLECVQDMDHENMFWYRQDPGLGLRLIYFSYDVKMKEKGDIPEGYSVSREKKERFSLILESASTNQTSMYLCASSSPGQGNNEQFFGPGTRLTVL.

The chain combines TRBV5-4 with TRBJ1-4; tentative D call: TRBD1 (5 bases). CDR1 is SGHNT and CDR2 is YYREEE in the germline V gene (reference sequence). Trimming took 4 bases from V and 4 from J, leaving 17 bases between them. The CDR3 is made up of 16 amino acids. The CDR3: CASSADPVGDNEKLFF. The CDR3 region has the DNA TGTGCCAGCAGCGCGGACCCGGTGGGGGATAATGAAAAACTGTTTTTT.

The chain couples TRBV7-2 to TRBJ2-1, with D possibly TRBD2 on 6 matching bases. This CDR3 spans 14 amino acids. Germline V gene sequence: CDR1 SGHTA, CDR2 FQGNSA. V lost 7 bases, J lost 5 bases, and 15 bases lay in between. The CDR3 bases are TGTGCCAGCACTTTAAGGACTACGAACAATGAGCAGTTCTTC. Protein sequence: CASTLRTTNNEQFF.

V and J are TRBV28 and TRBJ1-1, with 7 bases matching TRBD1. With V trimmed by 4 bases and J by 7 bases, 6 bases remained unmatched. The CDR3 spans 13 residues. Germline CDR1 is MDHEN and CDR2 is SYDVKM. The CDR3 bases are TGTGCCAGCAGTTCAGGGGGGGGAGTTGAAGCTTTCTTT. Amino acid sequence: CASSSGGGVEAFF. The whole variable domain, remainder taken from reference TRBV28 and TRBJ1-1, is DVKVTQSSRYLVKRTGEKVFLECVQDMDHENMFWYRQDPGLGLRLIYFSYDVKMKEKGDIPEGYSVSREKKERFSLILESASTNQTSMYLCASSSGGGVEAFFGQGTRLTVV.

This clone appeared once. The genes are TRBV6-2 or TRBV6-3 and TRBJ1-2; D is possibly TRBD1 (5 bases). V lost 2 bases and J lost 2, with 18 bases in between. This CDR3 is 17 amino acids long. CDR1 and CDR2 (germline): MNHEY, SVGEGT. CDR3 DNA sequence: TGTGCCAGCAGTTACGGGGCAGGGAGCGTCAGGAACTATGGCTACACCTTC. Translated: CASSYGAGSVRNYGYTF.

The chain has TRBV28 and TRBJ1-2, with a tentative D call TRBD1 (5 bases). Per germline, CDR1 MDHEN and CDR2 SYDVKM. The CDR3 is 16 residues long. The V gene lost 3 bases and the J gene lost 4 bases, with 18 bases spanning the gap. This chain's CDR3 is CASSFIGAGGFYGYTF. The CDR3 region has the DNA TGTGCCAGCAGTTTTATAGGGGCTGGGGGGTTCTATGGCTACACCTTC.

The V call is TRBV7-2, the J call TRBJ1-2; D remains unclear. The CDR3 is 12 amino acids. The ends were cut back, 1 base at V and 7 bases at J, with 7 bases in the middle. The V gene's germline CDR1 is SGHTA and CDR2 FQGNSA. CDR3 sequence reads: CASSLGTRGYTF. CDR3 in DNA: TGTGCCAGCAGCTTAGGAACTCGTGGCTACACCTTC.

CDR3 residues: CASSHRMGSYGYTF. The CDR3, as DNA: TGTGCCAGCAGCCACAGGATGGGGTCCTATGGCTACACCTTC. The chain is built from TRBV5-6 and TRBJ1-2; TRBD1 might be the D (5 bases). The CDR3 has 14 amino acids. Trimming removed 4 bases at V and 4 bases at J, with 14 bases between. Germline V CDR1 and CDR2: SGHDT, YYEEEE.

The CDR3 loop is CASSMEGRSTGPYQETQYF. DNA for the CDR3: TGTGCCAGTAGTATGGAAGGTCGGTCGACAGGGCCGTACCAAGAGACCCAGTACTTC. The rearrangement uses TRBV19 and TRBJ2-5, with 7 positions matching TRBD1. Germline CDR1 reads LNHDA; CDR2 reads SQIVND (reference sequence). Trimming at V came to 3 bases and at J to 0 bases, leaving 16 bases not matched to a gene. This CDR3 region has 19 residues. Based on the CDR3 plus reference TRBV19 and TRBJ2-5, the full variable domain is DGGITQSPKYLFRKEGQNVTLSCEQNLNHDAMYWYRQDPGQGLRLIYYSQIVNDFQKGDIAEGYSVSREKKESFPLTVTSAQKNPTAFYLCASSMEGRSTGPYQETQYFGPGTRLLVL.

CDR3 nucleotide sequence: TGTGCCAGCAGTTTGGAGGGGGGGCAGTACTTC. It encodes CASSLEGGQYF. The chain combines TRBV12-3 or TRBV12-4 with TRBJ2-7; either TRBD1 or TRBD2 may supply D (6 bases each). V dropped 3 bases and J dropped 9 bases, with 9 bases sitting between them. CDR3 length equals 11 residues.

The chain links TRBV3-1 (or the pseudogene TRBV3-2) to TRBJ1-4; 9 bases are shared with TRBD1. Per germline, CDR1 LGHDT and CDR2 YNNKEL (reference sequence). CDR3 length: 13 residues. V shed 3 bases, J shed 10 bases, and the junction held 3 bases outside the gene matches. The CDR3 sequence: CASSQGQGGKLFF. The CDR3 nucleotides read TGTGCCAGCAGCCAGGGACAGGGAGGAAAACTGTTTTTT.

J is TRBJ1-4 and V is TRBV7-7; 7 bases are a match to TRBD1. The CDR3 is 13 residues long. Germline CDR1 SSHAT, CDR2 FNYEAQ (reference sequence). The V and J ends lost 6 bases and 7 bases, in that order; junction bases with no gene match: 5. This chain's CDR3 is CASSPDRSEKLFF. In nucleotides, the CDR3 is TGTGCCAGCAGTCCGGACAGGTCTGAAAAACTGTTTTTT.

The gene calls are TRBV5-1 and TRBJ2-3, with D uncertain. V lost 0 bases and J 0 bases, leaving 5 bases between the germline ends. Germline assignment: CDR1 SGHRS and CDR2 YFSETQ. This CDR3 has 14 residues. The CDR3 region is CASSLGPSTDTQYF. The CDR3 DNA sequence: TGCGCCAGCAGCTTGGGGCCGAGCACAGATACGCAGTATTTT.

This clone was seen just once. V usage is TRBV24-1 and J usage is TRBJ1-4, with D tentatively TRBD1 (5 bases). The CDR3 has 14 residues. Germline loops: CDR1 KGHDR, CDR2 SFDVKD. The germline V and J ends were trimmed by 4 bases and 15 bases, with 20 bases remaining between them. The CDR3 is CATSDRWAGEGVFF. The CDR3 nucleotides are TGTGCCACCAGTGACCGATGGGCAGGCGAAGGGGTGTTTTTT.